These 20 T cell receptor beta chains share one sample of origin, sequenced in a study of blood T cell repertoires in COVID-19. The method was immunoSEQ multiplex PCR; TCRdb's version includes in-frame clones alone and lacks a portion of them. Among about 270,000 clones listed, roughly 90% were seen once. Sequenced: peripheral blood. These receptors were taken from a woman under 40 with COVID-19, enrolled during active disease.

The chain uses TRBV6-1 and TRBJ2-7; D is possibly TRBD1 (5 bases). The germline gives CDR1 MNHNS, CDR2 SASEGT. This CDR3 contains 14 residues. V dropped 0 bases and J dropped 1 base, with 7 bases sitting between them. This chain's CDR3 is CASSEAQGSYEQYF. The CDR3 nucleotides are TGTGCCAGCAGTGAAGCGCAGGGATCCTACGAGCAGTACTTC.

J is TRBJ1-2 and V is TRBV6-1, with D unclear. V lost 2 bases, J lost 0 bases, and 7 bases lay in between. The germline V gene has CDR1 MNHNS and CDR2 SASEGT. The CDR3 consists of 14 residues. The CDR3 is CASSEIDSNYGYTF. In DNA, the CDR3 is TGTGCCAGCAGTGAAATTGACTCTAACTATGGCTACACCTTC.

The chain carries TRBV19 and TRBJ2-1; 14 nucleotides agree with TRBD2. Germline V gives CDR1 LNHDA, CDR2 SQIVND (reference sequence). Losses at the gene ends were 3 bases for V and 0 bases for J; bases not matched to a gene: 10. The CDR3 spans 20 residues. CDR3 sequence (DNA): TGTGCCAGTAGTATGGAGGGACTAGCGGGGGTCACGAGCTCCTACAATGAGCAGTTCTTC. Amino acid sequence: CASSMEGLAGVTSSYNEQFF.

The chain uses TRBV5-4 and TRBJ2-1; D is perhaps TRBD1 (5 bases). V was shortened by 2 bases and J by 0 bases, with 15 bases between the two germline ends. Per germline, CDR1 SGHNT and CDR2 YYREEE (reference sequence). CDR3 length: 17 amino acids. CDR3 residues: CASSFGHFRTSYNEQFF. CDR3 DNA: TGTGCCAGCAGCTTTGGACATTTTAGGACCTCCTACAATGAGCAGTTCTTC.

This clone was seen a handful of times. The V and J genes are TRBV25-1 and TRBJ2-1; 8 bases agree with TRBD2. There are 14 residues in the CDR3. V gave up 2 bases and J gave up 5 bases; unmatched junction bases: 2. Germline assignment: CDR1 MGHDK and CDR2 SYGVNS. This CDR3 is CASSEHGGDNEQFF. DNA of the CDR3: TGTGCCAGCAGTGAACACGGGGGGGACAATGAGCAGTTCTTC. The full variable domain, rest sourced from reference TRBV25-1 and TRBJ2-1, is EADIYQTPRYLVIGTGKKITLECSQTMGHDKMYWYQQDPGMELHLIHYSYGVNSTEKGDLSSESTVSRIRTEHFPLTLESARPSHTSQYLCASSEHGGDNEQFFGPGTRLTVL.

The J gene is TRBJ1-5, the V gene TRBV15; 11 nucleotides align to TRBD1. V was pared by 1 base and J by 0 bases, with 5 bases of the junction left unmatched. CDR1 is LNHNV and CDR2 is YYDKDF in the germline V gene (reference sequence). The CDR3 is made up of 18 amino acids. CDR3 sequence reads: CATSRGGQGAYSNQPQHF. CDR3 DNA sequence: TGTGCCACCAGCAGAGGTGGACAGGGGGCTTATAGCAATCAGCCCCAGCATTTT.

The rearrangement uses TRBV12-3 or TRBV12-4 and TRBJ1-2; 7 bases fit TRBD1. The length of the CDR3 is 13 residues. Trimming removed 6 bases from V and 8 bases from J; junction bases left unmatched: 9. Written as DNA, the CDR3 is TGTGCCAGCAGCCAGACAGGGCCGCGAGGCTACACCTTC. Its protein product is CASSQTGPRGYTF.

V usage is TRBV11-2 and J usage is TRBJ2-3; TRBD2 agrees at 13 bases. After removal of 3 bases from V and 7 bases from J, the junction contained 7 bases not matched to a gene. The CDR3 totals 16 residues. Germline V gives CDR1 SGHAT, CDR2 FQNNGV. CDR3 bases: TGTGCCAGCAGCTTTGGGACTAGCGGGGCACAGAATACGCAGTATTTT. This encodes CASSFGTSGAQNTQYF.

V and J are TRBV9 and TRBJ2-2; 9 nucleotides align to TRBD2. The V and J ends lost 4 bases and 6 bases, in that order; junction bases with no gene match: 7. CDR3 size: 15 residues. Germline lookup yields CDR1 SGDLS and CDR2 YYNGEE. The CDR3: CASSFRGGVAGELFF. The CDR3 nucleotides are TGTGCCAGCAGCTTCCGCGGGGGGGTAGCCGGGGAGCTGTTTTTT. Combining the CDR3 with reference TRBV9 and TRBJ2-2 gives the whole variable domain DSGVTQTPKHLITATGQRVTLRCSPRSGDLSVYWYQQSLDQGLQFLIQYYNGEERAKGNILERFSAQQFPDLHSELNLSSLELGDSALYFCASSFRGGVAGELFFGEGSRLTVL.

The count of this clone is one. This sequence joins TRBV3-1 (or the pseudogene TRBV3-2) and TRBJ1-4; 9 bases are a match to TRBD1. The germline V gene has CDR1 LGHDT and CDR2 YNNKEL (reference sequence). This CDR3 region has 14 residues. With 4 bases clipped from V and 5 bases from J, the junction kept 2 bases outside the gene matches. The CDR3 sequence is CASSRGQGNEKLFF. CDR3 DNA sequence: TGTGCCAGCAGCCGGGGACAGGGAAATGAAAAACTGTTTTTT.

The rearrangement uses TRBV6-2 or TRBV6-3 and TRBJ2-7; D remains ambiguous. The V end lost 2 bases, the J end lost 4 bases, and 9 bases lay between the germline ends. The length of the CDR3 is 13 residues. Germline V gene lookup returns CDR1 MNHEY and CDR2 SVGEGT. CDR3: CASSYADGYEQYF. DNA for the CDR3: TGTGCCAGCAGTTACGCCGACGGGTACGAGCAGTACTTC.

CDR3: CASSPRGGGYGYTF. DNA for the CDR3: TGTGCCAGCAGCCCTCGGGGAGGGGGCTATGGCTACACCTTC. The chain combines TRBV9 with TRBJ1-2; D may be TRBD1 (6 bases). This CDR3 is built from 14 residues. Germline values: CDR1 SGDLS, CDR2 YYNGEE. The germline V and J ends were trimmed by 4 bases and 4 bases, with 14 bases remaining between them. The full variable domain, with the rest looked up from reference TRBV9 and TRBJ1-2, is DSGVTQTPKHLITATGQRVTLRCSPRSGDLSVYWYQQSLDQGLQFLIQYYNGEERAKGNILERFSAQQFPDLHSELNLSSLELGDSALYFCASSPRGGGYGYTFGSGTRLTVV.

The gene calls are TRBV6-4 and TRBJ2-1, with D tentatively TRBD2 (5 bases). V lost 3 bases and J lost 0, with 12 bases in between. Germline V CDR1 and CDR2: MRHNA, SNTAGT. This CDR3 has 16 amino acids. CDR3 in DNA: TGTGCCAGCAGTGAAGACTACAAATACTCCTACAATGAGCAGTTCTTC. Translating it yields CASSEDYKYSYNEQFF.

CDR3 DNA: TGCGCCAGCAGCCCAAATGGGGGGGTGACCTACGAGCAGTACTTC. This gives the protein CASSPNGGVTYEQYF. The chain carries TRBV5-1 and TRBJ2-7; 7 nucleotides line up with TRBD2. The CDR3 runs 15 residues. V dropped 4 bases and J dropped 2; count of bases not matched to a gene: 9. Germline CDR1 SGHRS, CDR2 YFSETQ.

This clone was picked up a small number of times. The chain's CDR3 is CASSVDAQGLGYTF. The CDR3 DNA follows: TGTGCCAGCAGCGTAGATGCACAGGGTTTGGGCTACACCTTC. The chain carries TRBV9 and TRBJ1-2, with a weak D call TRBD1 (6 bases). The CDR3 runs to 14 residues. Germline values: CDR1 SGDLS, CDR2 YYNGEE. Trimming left V 0 bases short and J 8 bases short, with 14 bases between.

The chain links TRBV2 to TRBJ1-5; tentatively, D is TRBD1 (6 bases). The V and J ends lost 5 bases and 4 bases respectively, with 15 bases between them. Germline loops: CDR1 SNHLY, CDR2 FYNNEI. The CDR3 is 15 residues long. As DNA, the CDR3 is TGTGCCAGCAGTACTACAGGGTACTGGAATCAGCCCCAGCATTTT. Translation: CASSTTGYWNQPQHF. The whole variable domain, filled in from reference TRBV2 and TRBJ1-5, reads EPEVTQTPSHQVTQMGQEVILRCVPISNHLYFYWYRQILGQKVEFLVSFYNNEISEKSEIFDDQFSVERPDGSNFTLKIRSTKLEDSAMYFCASSTTGYWNQPQHFGDGTRLSIL.

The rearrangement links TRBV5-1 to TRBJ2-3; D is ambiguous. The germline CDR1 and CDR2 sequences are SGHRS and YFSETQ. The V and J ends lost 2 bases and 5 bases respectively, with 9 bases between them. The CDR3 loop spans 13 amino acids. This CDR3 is CASSLPSEDTQYF. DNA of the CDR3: TGCGCCAGCAGCTTACCCAGCGAAGATACGCAGTATTTT.

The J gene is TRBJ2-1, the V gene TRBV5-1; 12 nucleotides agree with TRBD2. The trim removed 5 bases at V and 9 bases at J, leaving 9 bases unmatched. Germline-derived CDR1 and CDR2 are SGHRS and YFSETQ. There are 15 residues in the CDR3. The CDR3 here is CASSSFLAGGSEQFF. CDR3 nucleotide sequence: TGCGCCAGCAGTTCCTTTCTAGCGGGGGGGAGTGAGCAGTTCTTC.

The chain's CDR3 is CASKQGGGETQYF. CDR3 DNA sequence: TGCGCCAGCAAGCAGGGCGGAGGGGAGACCCAGTACTTC. V and J are TRBV5-1 and TRBJ2-5; D perhaps matches TRBD2 (6 bases). Germline values: CDR1 SGHRS, CDR2 YFSETQ. The CDR3 contains 13 residues. The germline V and J ends were trimmed by 6 bases and 5 bases, with 14 bases remaining between them.

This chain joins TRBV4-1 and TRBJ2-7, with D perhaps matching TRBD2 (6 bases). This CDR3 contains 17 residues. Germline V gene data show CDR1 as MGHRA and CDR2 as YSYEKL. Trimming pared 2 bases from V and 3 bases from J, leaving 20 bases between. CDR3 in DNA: TGCGCCAGCAGCCAATTCATAGACGACCGGGGGTACTACGAGCAGTACTTC. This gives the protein CASSQFIDDRGYYEQYF.